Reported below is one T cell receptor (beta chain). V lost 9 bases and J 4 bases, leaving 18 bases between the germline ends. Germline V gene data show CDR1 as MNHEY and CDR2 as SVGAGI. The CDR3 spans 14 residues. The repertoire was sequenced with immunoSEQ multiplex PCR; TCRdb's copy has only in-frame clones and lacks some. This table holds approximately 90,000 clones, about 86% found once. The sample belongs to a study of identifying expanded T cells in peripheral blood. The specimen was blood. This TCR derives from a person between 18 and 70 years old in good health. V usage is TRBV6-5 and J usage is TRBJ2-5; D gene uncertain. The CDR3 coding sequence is TGTGCCAGTGGCCCATCGGCAGATCGAGAGACCCAGTACTTC. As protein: CASGPSADRETQYF.